This T cell receptor beta chain was sequenced for a study of technical replicates of blood from a handful of donors. Germline assignment: CDR1 SQVTM and CDR2 ANQGSEA. The CDR3 has 12 residues. The V end was cut by 6 bases, the J end by 11 bases, with 17 bases between. Sequencing used immunoSEQ multiplex PCR; TCRdb keeps in-frame clones, though not all of them. This table holds roughly 85,000 clones, 94% found once. The J gene is TRBJ1-5, the V gene TRBV29-1; tentatively, D is TRBD1 (6 bases). The receptor was derived from a human donor in good health. What was sequenced was T cells isolated from PBMCs. The CDR3 loop is CSVGTSPMAQHF. In nucleotides, the CDR3 is TGCAGCGTAGGGACAAGCCCAATGGCCCAGCATTTT.